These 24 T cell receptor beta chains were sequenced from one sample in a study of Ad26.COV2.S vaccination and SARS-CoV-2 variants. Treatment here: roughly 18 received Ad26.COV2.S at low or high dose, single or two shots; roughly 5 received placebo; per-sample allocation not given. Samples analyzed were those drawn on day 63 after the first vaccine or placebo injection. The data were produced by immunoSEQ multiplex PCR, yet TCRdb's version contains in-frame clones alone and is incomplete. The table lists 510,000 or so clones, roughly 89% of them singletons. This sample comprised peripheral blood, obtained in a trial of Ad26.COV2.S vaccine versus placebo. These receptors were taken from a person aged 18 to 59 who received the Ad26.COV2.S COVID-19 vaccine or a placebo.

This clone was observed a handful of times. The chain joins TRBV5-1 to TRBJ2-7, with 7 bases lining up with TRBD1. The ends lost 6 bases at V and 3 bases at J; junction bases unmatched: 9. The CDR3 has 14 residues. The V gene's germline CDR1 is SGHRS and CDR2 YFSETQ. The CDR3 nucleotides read TGCGCCAGCAAAACCGAGGGACAGAACTACGAGCAGTACTTC. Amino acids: CASKTEGQNYEQYF.

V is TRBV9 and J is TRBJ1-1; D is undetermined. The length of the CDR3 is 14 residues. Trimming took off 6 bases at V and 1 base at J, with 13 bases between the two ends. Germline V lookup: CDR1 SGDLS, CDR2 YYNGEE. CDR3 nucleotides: TGTGCCAGCACCCCGGGGTTAAGGAACACTGAAGCTTTCTTT. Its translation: CASTPGLRNTEAFF.

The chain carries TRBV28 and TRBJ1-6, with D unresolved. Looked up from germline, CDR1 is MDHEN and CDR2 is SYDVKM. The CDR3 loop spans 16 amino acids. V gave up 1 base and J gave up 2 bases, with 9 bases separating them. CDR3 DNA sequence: TGTGCCAGCAGTTTATTGGGGAGGCCCTATAATTCACCCCTCCACTTT. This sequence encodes CASSLLGRPYNSPLHF.

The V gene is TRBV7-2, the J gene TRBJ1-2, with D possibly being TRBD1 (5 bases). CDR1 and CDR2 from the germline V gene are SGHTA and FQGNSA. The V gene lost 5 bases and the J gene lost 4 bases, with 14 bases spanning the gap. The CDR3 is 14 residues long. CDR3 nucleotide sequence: TGTGCCAGCAGCCCCCCGGCAGGGTCCTATGGCTACACCTTC. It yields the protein CASSPPAGSYGYTF.

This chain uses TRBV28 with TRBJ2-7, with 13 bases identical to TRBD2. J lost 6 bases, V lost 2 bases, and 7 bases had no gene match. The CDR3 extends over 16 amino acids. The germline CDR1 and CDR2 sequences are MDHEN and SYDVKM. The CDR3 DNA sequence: TGTGCCAGCAGTTTAACCGGACTAGCGGGAGTCCTCGAGCAGTACTTC. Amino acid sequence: CASSLTGLAGVLEQYF.

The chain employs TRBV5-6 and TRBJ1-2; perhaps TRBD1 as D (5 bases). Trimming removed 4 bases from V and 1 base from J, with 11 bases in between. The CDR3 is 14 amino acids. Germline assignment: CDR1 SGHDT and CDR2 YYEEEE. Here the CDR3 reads CASSPTALNYGYTF. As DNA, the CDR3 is TGTGCCAGCAGCCCGACAGCGCTTAACTATGGCTACACCTTC.

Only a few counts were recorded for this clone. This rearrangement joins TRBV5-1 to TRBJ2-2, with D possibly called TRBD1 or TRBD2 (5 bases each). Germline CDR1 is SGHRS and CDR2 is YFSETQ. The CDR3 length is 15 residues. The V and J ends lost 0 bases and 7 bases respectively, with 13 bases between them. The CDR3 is CASSLVGELSGELFF. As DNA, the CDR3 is TGCGCCAGCAGCTTGGTGGGGGAACTCAGCGGGGAGCTGTTTTTT. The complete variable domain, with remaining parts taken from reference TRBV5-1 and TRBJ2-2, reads KAGVTQTPRYLIKTRGQQVTLSCSPISGHRSVSWYQQTPGQGLQFLFEYFSETQRNKGNFPGRFSGRQFSNSRSEMNVSTLELGDSALYLCASSLVGELSGELFFGEGSRLTVL.

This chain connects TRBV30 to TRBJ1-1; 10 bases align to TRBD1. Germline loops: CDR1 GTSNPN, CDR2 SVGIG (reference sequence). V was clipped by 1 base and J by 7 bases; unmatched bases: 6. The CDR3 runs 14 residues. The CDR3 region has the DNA TGTGCCTGGAGTGCCCGACAGGGGGCTGGTGAAGCTTTCTTT. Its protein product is CAWSARQGAGEAFF.

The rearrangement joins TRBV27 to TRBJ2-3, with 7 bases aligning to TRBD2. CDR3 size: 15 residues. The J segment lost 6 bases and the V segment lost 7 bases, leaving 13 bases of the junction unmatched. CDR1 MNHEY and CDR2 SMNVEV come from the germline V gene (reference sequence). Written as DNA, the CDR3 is TGTGCCAGCAAAGGAGCGCTAGCGGTTTTCGATACGCAGTATTTT. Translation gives CASKGALAVFDTQYF.

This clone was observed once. The CDR3 loop reads CSVDAGGSYNEQFF. CDR3 sequence (DNA): TGCAGCGTTGACGCGGGAGGTTCCTACAATGAGCAGTTCTTC. The chain employs TRBV29-1 and TRBJ2-1, with TRBD2 identical over 8 bases. Trimming at V came to 3 bases and at J to 1 base, leaving 2 bases not matched to a gene. This CDR3 is 14 amino acids long. CDR1 is SQVTM, CDR2 ANQGSEA, per germline.

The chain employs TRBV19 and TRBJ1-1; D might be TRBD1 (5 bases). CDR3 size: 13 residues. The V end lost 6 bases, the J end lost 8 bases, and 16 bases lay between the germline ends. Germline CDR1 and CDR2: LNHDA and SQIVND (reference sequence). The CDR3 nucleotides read TGTGCCAGTAGGTCGCCTGGCGGGGCGGAAGCTTTCTTT. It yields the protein CASRSPGGAEAFF.

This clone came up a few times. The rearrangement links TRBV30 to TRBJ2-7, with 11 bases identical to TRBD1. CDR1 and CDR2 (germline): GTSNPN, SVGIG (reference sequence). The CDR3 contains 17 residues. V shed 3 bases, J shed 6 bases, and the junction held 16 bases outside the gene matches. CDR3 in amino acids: CAWSGGFPGTGGGEQYF. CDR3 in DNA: TGTGCCTGGAGCGGGGGGTTCCCCGGGACAGGGGGTGGCGAGCAGTACTTC.

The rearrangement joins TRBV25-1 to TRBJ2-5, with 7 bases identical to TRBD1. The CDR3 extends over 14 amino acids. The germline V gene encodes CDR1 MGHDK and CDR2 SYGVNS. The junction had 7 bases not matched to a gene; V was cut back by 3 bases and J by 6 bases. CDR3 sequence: CASSDPGQVQTQYF. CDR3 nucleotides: TGTGCCAGCAGTGACCCTGGACAGGTACAGACCCAGTACTTC.

The CDR3 DNA reads TGCAGCGTACGAAAACAGGGGTGGACTGAAGCTTTCTTT. Amino acid sequence: CSVRKQGWTEAFF. This sequence joins TRBV29-1 and TRBJ1-1, with 7 bases identical to TRBD1. The V segment lost 6 bases and the J segment 5 bases; nucleotides outside the gene matches: 9. The CDR3 consists of 13 residues. Germline values: CDR1 SQVTM, CDR2 ANQGSEA.

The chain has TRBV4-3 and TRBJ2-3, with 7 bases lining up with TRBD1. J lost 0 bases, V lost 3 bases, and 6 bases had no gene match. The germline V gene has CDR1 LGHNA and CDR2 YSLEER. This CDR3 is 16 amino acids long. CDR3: CASSHGTATSTDTQYF. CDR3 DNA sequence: TGCGCCAGCAGCCACGGGACAGCCACTAGCACAGATACGCAGTATTTT.

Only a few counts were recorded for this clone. The CDR3 reads CASSFGGVNEKLFF. CDR3 bases: TGCGCCAGCAGCTTTGGGGGAGTTAATGAAAAACTGTTTTTT. The chain joins TRBV5-1 to TRBJ1-4; a possible D gene is TRBD1 (5 bases). The CDR3 length is 14 residues. Germline V gene sequence: CDR1 SGHRS, CDR2 YFSETQ. V lost 2 bases to trimming and J lost 4 bases, with 9 bases between them.

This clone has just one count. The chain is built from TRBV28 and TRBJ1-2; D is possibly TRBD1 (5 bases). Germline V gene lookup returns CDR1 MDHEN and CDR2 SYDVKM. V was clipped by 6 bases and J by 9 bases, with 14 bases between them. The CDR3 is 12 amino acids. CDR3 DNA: TGTGCCAGCAGCCGAGGGACGGCCCGCTACACCTTC. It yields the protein CASSRGTARYTF.

CDR3 sequence (DNA): TGTGCCAGCAGTTTTGGGTTGCGGGACAGGGAGACTAATGAAAAACTGTTTTTT. This encodes CASSFGLRDRETNEKLFF. This chain uses TRBV28 with TRBJ1-4; 9 bases agree with TRBD1. With 3 bases clipped from V and 2 bases from J, the junction kept 10 bases outside the gene matches. The CDR3 sequence is 18 residues long. The germline CDR1 and CDR2 sequences are MDHEN and SYDVKM. The full variable domain, with the rest looked up from reference TRBV28 and TRBJ1-4, is DVKVTQSSRYLVKRTGEKVFLECVQDMDHENMFWYRQDPGLGLRLIYFSYDVKMKEKGDIPEGYSVSREKKERFSLILESASTNQTSMYLCASSFGLRDRETNEKLFFGSGTQLSVL.

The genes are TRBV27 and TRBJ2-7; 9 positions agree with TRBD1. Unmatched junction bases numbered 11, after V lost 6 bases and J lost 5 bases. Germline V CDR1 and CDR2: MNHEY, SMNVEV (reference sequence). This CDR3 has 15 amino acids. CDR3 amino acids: CASRIPGQGKNEQYF. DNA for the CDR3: TGTGCCAGCAGAATACCGGGACAGGGAAAAAACGAGCAGTACTTC.

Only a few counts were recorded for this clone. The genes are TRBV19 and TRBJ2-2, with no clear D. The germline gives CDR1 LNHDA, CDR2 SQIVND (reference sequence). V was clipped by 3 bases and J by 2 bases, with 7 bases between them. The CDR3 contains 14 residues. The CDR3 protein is CASSIQTNTGELFF. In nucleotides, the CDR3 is TGTGCCAGTAGTATTCAGACCAACACCGGGGAGCTGTTTTTT.

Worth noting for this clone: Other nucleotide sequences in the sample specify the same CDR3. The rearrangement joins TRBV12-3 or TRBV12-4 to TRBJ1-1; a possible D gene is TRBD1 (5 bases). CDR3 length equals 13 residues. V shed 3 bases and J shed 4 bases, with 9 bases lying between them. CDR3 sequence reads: CASSLGEGTEAFF. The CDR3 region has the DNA TGTGCCAGCAGTTTGGGGGAGGGCACTGAAGCTTTCTTT.

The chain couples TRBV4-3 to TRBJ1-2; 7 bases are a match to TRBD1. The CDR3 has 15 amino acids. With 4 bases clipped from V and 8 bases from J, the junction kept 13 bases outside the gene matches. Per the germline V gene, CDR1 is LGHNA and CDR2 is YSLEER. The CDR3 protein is CASSPGTGEFGGYTF. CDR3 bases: TGCGCCAGCAGCCCAGGCACAGGGGAGTTCGGGGGCTACACCTTC.

The CDR3: CASSYLSLNTEAFF. DNA for the CDR3: TGTGCCAGCAGCTACTTAAGCTTGAACACTGAAGCTTTCTTT. The V and J genes are TRBV6-1 and TRBJ1-1, with unresolved D. Germline V gene sequence: CDR1 MNHNS, CDR2 SASEGT. V gave up 6 bases and J gave up 0 bases, with 11 bases separating them. CDR3 length equals 14 residues.

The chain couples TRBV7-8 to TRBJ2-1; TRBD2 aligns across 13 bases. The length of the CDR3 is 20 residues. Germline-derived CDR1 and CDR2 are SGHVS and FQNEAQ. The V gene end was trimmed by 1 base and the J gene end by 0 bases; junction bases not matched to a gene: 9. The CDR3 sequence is CASSLDTGLAGADSYNEQFF. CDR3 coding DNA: TGTGCCAGCAGCTTAGACACAGGACTAGCGGGAGCGGACTCCTACAATGAGCAGTTCTTC.